This T cell receptor beta chain comes out of a study of shared clonotypes between healthy human individuals. Study-wide results and caveats: Naive subsets, compared against memory subsets, generally had larger estimated richness values. Investigators expected sequencing depth to affect clonotype sharing among donors.

V was pared by 2 bases and J by 9 bases, with 9 bases of the junction left unmatched. In germline, CDR1 is KGHSH, CDR2 LQKENI. CDR3 length equals 16 residues. Data came from immunoSEQ multiplex PCR; TCRdb stores just in-frame clones and leaves some out. The table has about 2.5 million clones, just under 95% seen once; the top ten hold 0.37%. Researchers partitioned CD4+ cells into CD45RA+ naive and CD45RA-negative memory subsets. Turning to this clone: Its antigen is not known.

The sequenced sample consisted of naive CD4+ T cells from PBMCs. Noted subset: CD45RA+ positively selected. The origin of this receptor is a man in his late teens or twenties in good health. Some clones in this sample may be carry-over from other donors' samples. This chain links TRBV18 with TRBJ2-2, with TRBD1 identical over 10 bases. CDR3 protein: CASSPTTGGFIRELFF. CDR3 nucleotides: TGTGCCAGCTCACCAACGACAGGGGGCTTTATCCGGGAGCTGTTTTTT.